These 27 T cell receptor beta chains originate from one sample sequenced in a study of T cells in Graves' hyperthyroidism and ophthalmopathy. RNA transcripts gave rise to amplified TCR beta CDR3 regions. First-round RT-PCR of the TCR CDR3 relied on the HTBI primer set. In TCRdb, the multiplex PCR reads were re-called with MiXCR into one record per CDR3 protein. The sample includes around 800,000 distinct CDR3 sequences, roughly 37% of them seen just once. The sequencing sample was made of blood. The receptors derive from a man between 18 and 29 years old with Graves' hyperthyroidism.

This clonotype was counted many times. The V gene is TRBV10-3, the J gene TRBJ2-7; D might be TRBD1 (6 bases). This CDR3 has 15 amino acids. V lost 6 bases, J lost 0 bases, and 15 bases lay in between. In germline, CDR1 is ENHRY, CDR2 SYGVKD. The CDR3 loop is CAISVTTGRSYEQYF. The CDR3 DNA reads as TGTGCCATCAGCGTCACCACAGGGCGCTCCTACGAGCAGTACTTC.

V is TRBV5-1 and J is TRBJ2-7, with D possibly being TRBD1 (6 bases). Germline V lookup: CDR1 SGHRS, CDR2 YFSETQ. V lost 4 bases and J lost 2, with 16 bases in between. CDR3 size: 15 residues. The CDR3 loop is CASSPLTDSPYEQYF. DNA for the CDR3: TGCGCCAGCAGCCCGCTAACGGACAGTCCCTACGAGCAGTACTTC.

This clonotype was seen more than once but under ten times. V and J are TRBV7-2 and TRBJ1-5, with 8 bases identical to TRBD1. CDR1 is SGHTA and CDR2 is FQGNSA in the germline V gene. J gave up 6 bases and V 6 bases, and 13 bases lay outside the gene matches. The CDR3 covers 16 residues. The CDR3 DNA reads TGTGCCAGCAGATATTACACAGGGGGACGTTCTCAGCCCCAGCATTTT. Translated: CASRYYTGGRSQPQHF.

This clonotype was picked up many times. The chain joins TRBV7-8 to TRBJ1-1; D might be TRBD1 (5 bases). CDR1 SGHVS and CDR2 FQNEAQ come from the germline V gene. The V end lost 1 base, the J end lost 7 bases, and 7 bases lay between the germline ends. The CDR3 sequence is 12 residues long. The DNA for the CDR3 is TGTGCCAGCAGCTTAGTCACAGGTGAAGCTTTCTTT. Translating gives CASSLVTGEAFF.

This clonotype showed up many times. The gene calls are TRBV7-2 and TRBJ2-5; 8 nucleotides align to TRBD2. The junction had 6 bases not matched to a gene; V was cut back by 5 bases and J by 4 bases. The CDR3 totals 14 residues. Germline loops: CDR1 SGHTA, CDR2 FQGNSA. The CDR3 here is CASSRSGRGETQYF. CDR3 in DNA: TGTGCCAGCAGCCGGAGCGGGAGAGGAGAGACCCAGTACTTC.

This clonotype was detected many times. The chain has TRBV10-3 and TRBJ1-2, with D tentatively TRBD1 (5 bases). CDR1 and CDR2 (germline): ENHRY, SYGVKD. This CDR3 has 13 residues. The V and J ends lost 8 bases and 2 bases respectively, with 12 bases between them. The CDR3 sequence: CAIAGTTNYGYTF. The CDR3 DNA reads TGTGCCATCGCTGGGACTACGAACTATGGCTACACCTTC.

This clonotype was found many times. The chain carries TRBV12-3 or TRBV12-4 and TRBJ2-5; 7 nucleotides line up with TRBD1. The CDR3 is 13 amino acids. V shed 7 bases and J 5 bases; nucleotides not matched to a gene: 7. For the CDR3, the DNA is TGTGCCAGCACCTGGACAGGCGGGGAGACCCAGTACTTC. Amino acid sequence: CASTWTGGETQYF.

This clonotype has a count of ten or more. J is TRBJ2-2 and V is TRBV20-1; perhaps TRBD1 as D (5 bases). Germline CDR1 reads DFQATT; CDR2 reads SNEGSKA (reference sequence). The CDR3 consists of 14 residues. Between the trimmed V and J ends, which lost 6 bases and 1 base, there was a span of 12 bases. The CDR3 DNA reads as TGCAGTGCCAGAAAGGGGATGAACACCGGGGAGCTGTTTTTT. This translates into CSARKGMNTGELFF.

The chain is built from TRBV11-1 and TRBJ2-2; D is perhaps TRBD1 or TRBD2 (6 bases each). V shed 1 base and J shed 3 bases, with 15 bases lying between them. CDR1 is SGHAT and CDR2 is FQDESV in the germline V gene (reference sequence). The CDR3 sequence is 17 residues long. The CDR3 loop reads CASSLGGATSYTGELFF. CDR3 nucleotide sequence: TGTGCCAGCAGCTTAGGGGGGGCAACAAGCTACACCGGGGAGCTGTTTTTT.

As to this clonotype: It may be a read error: a sequence one base away is much more abundant. This chain joins TRBV7-9 and TRBJ1-3, with a tentative D call TRBD1 (6 bases). Trimming stripped 7 bases from V and 4 bases from J, with 17 bases between. Germline lookup yields CDR1 SEHNR and CDR2 FQNEAQ (reference sequence). The CDR3 extends over 15 amino acids. The CDR3: CASTRGTLQGNTIYF. The CDR3 DNA follows: TGTGCCAGCACCCGCGGGACACTTCAAGGAAACACCATATATTTT.

This clonotype has more than one count but fewer than ten. In DNA form, the CDR3 reads TGTGCCAGCAGTTTAGTAACAGGGGGTAACGGCTACACCTTC. It encodes CASSLVTGGNGYTF. This rearrangement joins TRBV12-3 or TRBV12-4 to TRBJ1-2; 8 bases match TRBD1. The CDR3 spans 14 residues. Losses at the gene ends were 1 base for V and 8 bases for J; bases not matched to a gene: 6.

This clonotype was seen many times. This chain connects TRBV4-1 to TRBJ1-2; perhaps TRBD1 as D (6 bases). The V end lost 0 bases, the J end lost 11 bases, and 19 bases lay between the germline ends. This CDR3 is built from 15 residues. CDR1 MGHRA and CDR2 YSYEKL come from the germline V gene. CDR3 loop: CASSQDWTVTPDYTF. DNA of the CDR3: TGCGCCAGCAGCCAAGATTGGACAGTTACACCTGATTACACCTTC.

Regarding this clonotype: The final CDR3 position lacks the conserved phenylalanine or tryptophan, pointing to a likely read error. The rearrangement joins TRBV11-2 to TRBJ1-1; tentative D call: TRBD1 (6 bases). V was shortened by 6 bases and J by 1 base, with 15 bases between the two germline ends. This CDR3 is 15 amino acids long. The germline V gene encodes CDR1 SGHAT and CDR2 FQNNGV. The CDR3 loop is CASRPSGASNTEAFL. The CDR3 nucleotides read TGTGCCAGCAGACCCTCGGGGGCCTCGAACACTGAAGCTTTCCTT.

This clonotype was counted ten times or more. Germline and junction disagree at one end, which may indicate a read error. The J gene is TRBJ2-7, the V gene TRBV29-1, with TRBD2 as a possible D gene (5 bases). The germline CDR1 and CDR2 sequences are SQVTM and ANQGSEA. CDR3 size: 14 residues. The CDR3 bases are TGCAGCGTGGAAGAGGGTTATCGCAACAACGAGCAGTACTTC. Translating it yields CSVEEGYRNNEQYF.

V usage is TRBV7-8 and J usage is TRBJ2-2, with D uncertain. Trimming removed 3 bases from V and 7 bases from J, with 9 bases in between. This CDR3 is 13 amino acids long. Germline V CDR1 and CDR2: SGHVS, FQNEAQ. CDR3 nucleotide sequence: TGTGCCAGCAGCTTTTGGGGTAACGGGGAGCTGTTTTTT. It translates to CASSFWGNGELFF.

Remarks on this clonotype: Being one base from a much bigger clone, this may be a read error. The chain employs TRBV7-9 and TRBJ2-7, with D perhaps TRBD1 or TRBD2 (5 bases each). CDR3 length: 11 residues. Germline-derived CDR1 and CDR2 are SEHNR and FQNEAQ (reference sequence). The CDR3 sequence is CACGTTYGQYF. For the CDR3, the DNA is TGTGCCTGTGGGACCACCTACGGGCAGTACTTC.

With regard to this clonotype: A much larger clone lies a single base off, so this may be a read error. The V and J genes are TRBV7-2 and TRBJ1-2; D not resolved. The germline CDR1 and CDR2 sequences are SGHTA and FQGNSA. This CDR3 comprises 13 residues. Trimming took 1 base from V and 4 from J, leaving 7 bases between them. CDR3 sequence reads: CASSLEQCYGYTF. In DNA, the CDR3 is TGTGCCAGCAGCTTAGAACAGTGCTATGGCTACACCTTC. Supplemented by reference TRBV7-2 and TRBJ1-2, the full variable domain reads GAGVSQSPSNKVTEKGKDVELRCDPISGHTALYWYRQSLGQGLEFLIYFQGNSAPDKSGLPSDRFSAERTGGSVSTLTIQRTQQEDSAVYLCASSLEQCYGYTFGSGTRLTVV.

This clonotype was counted many times. The chain joins TRBV2 to TRBJ2-7; 7 bases match TRBD1. The CDR3 sequence is 15 residues long. From germline, CDR1 is SNHLY and CDR2 FYNNEI. Trimming at V came to 1 base and at J to 2 bases, leaving 5 bases not matched to a gene. CDR3 protein: CASSEVGQLAYEQYF. CDR3 nucleotides: TGTGCCAGCAGTGAAGTGGGACAGCTAGCCTACGAGCAGTACTTC.

A remark on this clonotype: Given a much more abundant clone one base away, this may be a read error. This chain uses TRBV24-1 with TRBJ2-7; 8 bases match TRBD1. Germline V CDR1 and CDR2: KGHDR, SFDVKD. CDR3 length: 14 amino acids. Trimming took 3 bases from V and 7 from J; bases not matched to a gene: 7. In DNA, the CDR3 is TGTGCCACCAGTGATCCGGGACAGGACAAAGAGCAGTACTTC. It is translated as CATSDPGQDKEQYF.

With respect to this clonotype: Compared with germline, one end of the junction differs, possibly owing to a read error. This sequence joins TRBV11-3 and TRBJ2-5; 7 positions match TRBD1. The CDR3 is 15 residues long. Germline V gene data show CDR1 as SGHNT and CDR2 as YENEEA. The CDR3 DNA reads as TGTGCCGGCAGCAAGACCGGGACAGCTACAGCGACCCAGTACTTC. Its translation: CAGSKTGTATATQYF.

To note about this clonotype: Given a much more abundant clone one base away, this may be a read error. V and J are TRBV20-1 and TRBJ1-1; D gene uncertain. V was cut by 5 bases and J by 1 base, with 14 bases left in between. Germline V gene lookup returns CDR1 DFQATT and CDR2 SNEGSKA (reference sequence). The CDR3 spans 14 residues. CDR3 in DNA: TGCAGTGCTCATGGACGGATAGCGAACACTGAAGCTTTCTTT. This translates into CSAHGRIANTEAFF.

The chain has TRBV20-1 and TRBJ1-1; no firm D call. CDR3 length: 14 amino acids. Trimming stripped 3 bases from V and 1 base from J, with 12 bases between. Per the germline V gene, CDR1 is DFQATT and CDR2 is SNEGSKA (reference sequence). The CDR3: CSASGGSPNTEAFF. DNA for the CDR3: TGCAGTGCTAGTGGAGGATCCCCGAACACTGAAGCTTTCTTT.

A few counts support this clonotype. J is TRBJ2-7 and V is TRBV10-3; D is unresolved. Germline CDR1 reads ENHRY; CDR2 reads SYGVKD. CDR3 length equals 13 residues. The V gene lost 10 bases and the J gene lost 6 bases, with 19 bases spanning the gap. CDR3 protein: CASALGSRIEQYF. DNA for the CDR3: TGTGCCAGCGCGCTCGGGTCTAGGATCGAGCAGTACTTC.

Note on this clonotype: It is likely a read error, because the conserved phenylalanine at the end of the CDR3 is missing. The limits of the CDR3 on the DNA are not certain, so only TCRdb's listed CDR3 is given. V is TRBV7-9 and J is TRBJ2-5; TRBD1, the table's D call, was not compared with the DNA. The CDR3 is 10 residues long, counting both termini. Germline V CDR1 and CDR2: SEHNR, FQNEAQ (reference sequence). This CDR3 reads CASSAAGGDY.

This clonotype has at least ten counts. This rearrangement joins TRBV5-1 to TRBJ2-7, with a tentative D call TRBD2 (6 bases). The CDR3 runs to 12 residues. The germline gives CDR1 SGHRS, CDR2 YFSETQ. Trimming removed 1 base at V and 7 bases at J, with 9 bases between. The CDR3 sequence: CASSLPAGEQYF. CDR3 coding DNA: TGCGCCAGCAGCTTGCCGGCGGGAGAGCAGTACTTC.

This clonotype showed up just a few times. This CDR3 reads CASSTQLIPVTAGAFF. The DNA of the CDR3 is TGTGCCAGCAGTACGCAACTTATTCCGGTTACGGCGGGAGCTTTCTTT. This chain connects TRBV12-3 or TRBV12-4 to TRBJ1-1; D gene uncertain. This CDR3 has 16 residues. V lost 5 bases to trimming and J lost 10 bases, with 26 bases between them.

This clonotype was counted ten times or more. V usage is TRBV19 and J usage is TRBJ1-1; D may be TRBD1 (6 bases). The germline V gene has CDR1 LNHDA and CDR2 SQIVND (reference sequence). Deletions cut 3 bases from V and 7 bases from J, with 15 bases between. The CDR3 loop spans 14 amino acids. CDR3 coding DNA: TGTGCCAGTAGTATTGTCAGGGGAAAAGGTGAAGCTTTCTTT. Translated: CASSIVRGKGEAFF.